This T cell receptor (beta chain) was sequenced in a study of CD8 T cells in Susac syndrome. The authors negatively isolated CD8+ and CD4+ T cells and FACS-enriched TEMRA cells. Random hexamers served to reverse transcribe roughly 0.5 to 1 ug RNA. A multiplex approach, immunoSEQ multiplex PCR, amplified TCR beta CDR3 across 54 Vbeta and 13 Jbeta. TCRdb itself ran the immunoSEQ multiplex PCR reads through MiXCR, one entry per CDR3 protein. In the table there are about 210,000 distinct CDR3 sequences, 95% of which are singletons. The receptor's source is a human donor with multiple sclerosis. Sequenced: CD4+ T cells from PBMCs.

The CDR3 reads CASSDFTGAGEQYF. DNA for the CDR3: TGTGCCAGCAGTGACTTTACGGGAGCTGGCGAGCAGTACTTC. J is TRBJ2-7 and V is TRBV25-1, with D possibly being TRBD2 (6 bases). The CDR3 covers 14 residues. The V and J ends lost 3 bases and 6 bases respectively, with 15 bases between them. CDR1 is MGHDK, CDR2 SYGVNS, per germline.